This TCR beta chain was recorded in a study of control samples from healthy donors and cancer patients. Using immunoSEQ multiplex PCR, the repertoire was profiled, and TCRdb retains in-frame clones only, with some absent. The table shows roughly 86,000 clones, with about nine tenths occurring only once. The CDR3 totals 16 residues. Trimming cost V 10 bases and J 7 bases, with 25 bases left between them. CDR1 is KGHDR, CDR2 SFDVKD, per germline. The clonotype was recovered from a young woman in good health. The rearrangement joins TRBV24-1 to TRBJ2-4; the D gene is possibly TRBD2 (5 bases). The sample was blood. The CDR3 here is CATSPGGGEGRNIQYF. CDR3 DNA: TGTGCCACGTCTCCTGGTGGAGGAGAGGGTCGGAACATTCAGTACTTC.